The present T cell receptor (beta chain) was sequenced within a study of blood T cell repertoires in COVID-19. On the study more broadly: The origin of the acute and convalescent COVID-19 samples was the United States, Italy and Spain.

This table comes from immunoSEQ multiplex PCR, and its TCRdb copy is limited to in-frame clones, with some not included. Of roughly 37,000 clones in the sample, 78% were seen once. This TCR came from a man in his 60s with acute or convalescent COVID-19. Sequenced material: peripheral blood.

CDR3 DNA sequence: TGTGCCTCCCAAGCCGAGACTAGTACCTACGAGCAGTACTTC. Residues: CASQAETSTYEQYF. The chain employs TRBV2 and TRBJ2-7, with D maybe TRBD2 (6 bases). This CDR3 region has 14 residues. Per germline, CDR1 SNHLY and CDR2 FYNNEI. V shed 11 bases and J shed 2 bases, with 19 bases lying between them. The variable domain in full, with the rest retrieved from reference TRBV2 and TRBJ2-7, is EPEVTQTPSHQVTQMGQEVILRCVPISNHLYFYWYRQILGQKVEFLVSFYNNEISEKSEIFDDQFSVERPDGSNFTLKIRSTKLEDSAMYFCASQAETSTYEQYFGPGTRLTVT.